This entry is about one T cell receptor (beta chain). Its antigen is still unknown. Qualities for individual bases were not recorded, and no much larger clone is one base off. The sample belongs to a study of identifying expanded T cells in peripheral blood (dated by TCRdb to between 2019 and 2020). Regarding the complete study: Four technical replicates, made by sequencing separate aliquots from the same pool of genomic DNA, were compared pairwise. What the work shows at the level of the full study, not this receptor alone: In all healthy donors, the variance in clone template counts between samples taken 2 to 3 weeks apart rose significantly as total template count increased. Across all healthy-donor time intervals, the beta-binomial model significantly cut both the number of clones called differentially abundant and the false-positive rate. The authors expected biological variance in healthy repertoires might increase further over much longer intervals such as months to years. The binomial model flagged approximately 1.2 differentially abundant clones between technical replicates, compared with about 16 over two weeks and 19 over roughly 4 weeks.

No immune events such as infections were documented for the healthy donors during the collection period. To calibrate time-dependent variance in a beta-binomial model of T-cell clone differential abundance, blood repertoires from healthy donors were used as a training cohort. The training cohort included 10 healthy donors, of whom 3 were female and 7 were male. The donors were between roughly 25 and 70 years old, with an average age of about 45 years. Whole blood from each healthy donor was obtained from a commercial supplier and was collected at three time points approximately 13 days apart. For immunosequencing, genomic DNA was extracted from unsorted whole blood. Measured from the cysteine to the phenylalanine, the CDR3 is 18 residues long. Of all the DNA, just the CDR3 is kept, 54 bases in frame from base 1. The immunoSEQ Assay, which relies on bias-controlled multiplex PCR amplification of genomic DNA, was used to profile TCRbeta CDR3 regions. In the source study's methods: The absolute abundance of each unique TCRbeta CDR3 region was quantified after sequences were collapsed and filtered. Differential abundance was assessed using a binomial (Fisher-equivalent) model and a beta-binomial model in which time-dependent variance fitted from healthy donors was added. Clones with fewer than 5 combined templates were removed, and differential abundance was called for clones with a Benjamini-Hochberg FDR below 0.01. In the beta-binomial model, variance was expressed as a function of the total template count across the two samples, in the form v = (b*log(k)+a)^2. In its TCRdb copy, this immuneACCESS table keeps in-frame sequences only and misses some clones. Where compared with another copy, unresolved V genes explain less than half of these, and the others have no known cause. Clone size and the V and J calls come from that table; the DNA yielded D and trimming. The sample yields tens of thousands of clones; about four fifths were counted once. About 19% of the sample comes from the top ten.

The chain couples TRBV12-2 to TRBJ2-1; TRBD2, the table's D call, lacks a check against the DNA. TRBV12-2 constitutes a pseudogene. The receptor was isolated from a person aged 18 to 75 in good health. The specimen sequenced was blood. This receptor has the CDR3 CASRPFRIAGPPGDEQFF. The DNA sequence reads TGTGCAAGTCGCCCCTTTCGAATAGCGGGGCCACCGGGGGATGAGCAGTTCTTC.